One sample yielded the 29 T cell receptor beta chains listed below, sequenced in a study of T cells in localized non-small cell lung cancer. Assay used: immunoSEQ multiplex PCR; TCRdb lists only in-frame clones, some missing. The sample lists roughly 1,800 clones, under 30% occurring once. Sequencing was performed on normal lung tissue next to the tumor, taken before any cancer treatment. The receptors here all came from a male donor aged 60 or over with stage II squamous cell lung carcinoma.

The chain has TRBV6-8 and TRBJ1-3; maybe TRBD1 (5 bases). Germline CDR1 is MNHGY and CDR2 is SAAAGT. The CDR3 covers 16 residues. V gave up 7 bases and J gave up 0 bases, with 16 bases separating them. CDR3 bases: TGTGCCAGCACCGACGGGGGGTTCGGCTCTGGAAACACCATATATTTT. It encodes CASTDGGFGSGNTIYF.

This clone is large in the sample. The V call is TRBV28, the J call TRBJ1-1, with 8 bases that match TRBD1. The CDR3 contains 16 residues. The germline gives CDR1 MDHEN, CDR2 SYDVKM. The V segment lost 1 base and the J segment 6 bases; nucleotides outside the gene matches: 10. The CDR3 loop reads CASSLSGGEDTSEAFF. As DNA, the CDR3 is TGTGCCAGCAGTTTATCAGGGGGCGAAGACACTTCTGAAGCTTTCTTT. The variable domain in full, completed from reference TRBV28 and TRBJ1-1, reads DVKVTQSSRYLVKRTGEKVFLECVQDMDHENMFWYRQDPGLGLRLIYFSYDVKMKEKGDIPEGYSVSREKKERFSLILESASTNQTSMYLCASSLSGGEDTSEAFFGQGTRLTVV.

In its sample, this clone was seen a few times. The chain recombines TRBV6-8 with TRBJ2-7; TRBD2 agrees at 7 bases. Germline V gene data show CDR1 as MNHGY and CDR2 as SAAAGT. This CDR3 is 13 amino acids long. J gave up 3 bases and V 6 bases, and 5 bases lay outside the gene matches. The CDR3 region is CASRSGNRYEQYF. The CDR3 region has the DNA TGTGCCAGCAGGAGCGGGAACCGCTACGAGCAGTACTTC.

This clone was recorded a few times. J is TRBJ1-2 and V is TRBV9, with a tentative D call TRBD1 (6 bases). V was pared by 7 bases and J by 0 bases, with 13 bases between. This CDR3 is 14 amino acids long. The germline V gene has CDR1 SGDLS and CDR2 YYNGEE. In DNA form, the CDR3 reads TGTGCCAGCCTATTGGGGGGCGCTAACTATGGCTACACCTTC. It specifies CASLLGGANYGYTF.

The genes are TRBV28 and TRBJ2-2; 11 positions match TRBD2. Trimming cost V 7 bases and J 7 bases; bases outside gene matches: 11. This CDR3 is built from 16 residues. From germline, CDR1 is MDHEN and CDR2 SYDVKM. The CDR3 sequence: CASTPIAGGPIGELFF. DNA for the CDR3: TGTGCCAGCACCCCCATAGCGGGAGGGCCGATCGGGGAGCTGTTTTTT. The entire variable domain, with the rest obtained from reference TRBV28 and TRBJ2-2, is as follows: DVKVTQSSRYLVKRTGEKVFLECVQDMDHENMFWYRQDPGLGLRLIYFSYDVKMKEKGDIPEGYSVSREKKERFSLILESASTNQTSMYLCASTPIAGGPIGELFFGEGSRLTVL.

The chain employs TRBV15 and TRBJ1-5; the D is unclear. In germline, CDR1 is LNHNV, CDR2 YYDKDF (reference sequence). With 5 bases removed from V and 0 bases from J, the gap between germline ends came to 11 bases. The CDR3 extends over 15 amino acids. The CDR3 loop is CATSGVLSSNQPQHF. The CDR3 DNA follows: TGTGCCACCAGCGGGGTACTGAGTAGCAATCAGCCCCAGCATTTT. The full variable domain, rest sourced from reference TRBV15 and TRBJ1-5, is DAMVIQNPRYQVTQFGKPVTLSCSQTLNHNVMYWYQQKSSQAPKLLFHYYDKDFNNEADTPDNFQSRRPNTSFCFLDIRSPGLGDTAMYLCATSGVLSSNQPQHFGDGTRLSIL.

The CDR3, as DNA: TGTGCCAGCAGTTTAACCGGGACAGGGGTTCGCTACGAGCAGTACTTC. Residues: CASSLTGTGVRYEQYF. The chain carries TRBV28 and TRBJ2-7, with 10 bases aligning to TRBD1. V was clipped by 2 bases and J by 3 bases; unmatched bases: 7. This CDR3 has 16 residues. Germline-derived CDR1 and CDR2 are MDHEN and SYDVKM.

The chain joins TRBV25-1 to TRBJ1-5; maybe TRBD1 (5 bases). The V and J ends lost 3 bases and 1 base respectively, with 13 bases between them. The CDR3 consists of 16 residues. Germline CDR1 MGHDK, CDR2 SYGVNS. This chain's CDR3 is CASSDSGKGSNQPQHF. In nucleotides, the CDR3 is TGTGCCAGCAGTGATTCCGGGAAGGGGAGCAATCAGCCCCAGCATTTT.

This clone was counted only a few times. V usage is TRBV6-8 and J usage is TRBJ1-5, with 11 positions matching TRBD1. The CDR3 covers 14 residues. The V and J ends lost 2 bases and 8 bases, in that order; junction bases with no gene match: 2. Germline-derived CDR1 and CDR2 are MNHGY and SAAAGT. CDR3 DNA: TGTGCCAGCAGTTACGGACAGGGGGCGAAGCCCCAGCATTTT. Translating gives CASSYGQGAKPQHF.

The chain recombines TRBV18 with TRBJ1-2; no reliable D call. The germline V and J ends were trimmed by 3 bases and 3 bases, with 8 bases remaining between them. The germline V gene encodes CDR1 KGHSH and CDR2 LQKENI. This CDR3 has 13 amino acids. The DNA for the CDR3 is TGTGCCAGCTCACCCCCTGGGGACTATGGCTACACCTTC. Amino acids: CASSPPGDYGYTF.

By share, this clone ranks as large (0.1 to 1%). J is TRBJ1-3 and V is TRBV4-1; D remains unclear. CDR3 size: 15 residues. Per the germline V gene, CDR1 is MGHRA and CDR2 is YSYEKL. Trimming stripped 0 bases from V and 7 bases from J, with 13 bases between. CDR3 sequence: CASSQDSGPRNTIYF. DNA of the CDR3: TGCGCCAGCAGCCAAGATTCTGGGCCTAGGAACACCATATATTTT.

By frequency in the sample, this clone is medium-sized (0.01 to 0.1%). This rearrangement joins TRBV6-7 to TRBJ2-5; 8 bases agree with TRBD1. TRBV6-7 is marked as an open reading frame, function uncertain. The CDR3 is 16 amino acids. The trim removed 0 bases at V and 1 base at J, leaving 4 bases unmatched. CDR3 coding DNA: TGTGCCAGCAGTTACTCGTTTACAGGGGGCCAAGAGACCCAGTACTTC. This translates into CASSYSFTGGQETQYF.

CDR3 amino acids: CASSTIAGAGEEQYF. In DNA, the CDR3 is TGCGCCAGCAGCACAATAGCGGGGGCAGGTGAAGAGCAGTACTTC. The chain combines TRBV5-1 with TRBJ2-7, with 9 bases aligning to TRBD2. CDR3 length: 15 residues. After removal of 4 bases from V and 7 bases from J, the junction contained 12 bases not matched to a gene. Germline CDR1 reads SGHRS; CDR2 reads YFSETQ.

This chain links TRBV23-1 with TRBJ1-2, with 9 bases aligning to TRBD1. TRBV23-1 falls under the ORF class, with uncertain function. The ends lost 6 bases at V and 4 bases at J; junction bases unmatched: 9. The CDR3 runs to 15 residues. For the CDR3, the DNA is TGCGCCAGCAGCCAAGGTCTGGGACAGGGCTATGGCTACACCTTC. Translation gives CASSQGLGQGYGYTF.

The chain joins TRBV6-1 to TRBJ2-7; TRBD2 matches 9 bases. V lost 0 bases to trimming and J lost 0 bases; unmatched junction nucleotides: 9. Per germline, CDR1 MNHNS and CDR2 SASEGT. CDR3 length: 18 amino acids. The CDR3 loop is CASSEALRTSVDSYEQYF. The CDR3 coding sequence is TGTGCCAGCAGTGAAGCGCTTAGGACTAGCGTGGACTCCTACGAGCAGTACTTC.

J is TRBJ2-5 and V is TRBV10-2, with 12 bases matching TRBD1. The V segment lost 6 bases and the J segment 5 bases; nucleotides outside the gene matches: 4. The CDR3 extends over 14 amino acids. Per the germline V gene, CDR1 is WSHSY and CDR2 is SAAADI. CDR3 nucleotides: TGCGCCAGCAGGGGACAGGGGGCTCGGGAGACCCAGTACTTC. Translated, it gives CASRGQGARETQYF.

This clone was counted only a few times. The V call is TRBV9, the J call TRBJ2-1; the match to TRBD1 covers 9 bases. V lost 0 bases to trimming and J lost 6 bases; unmatched junction nucleotides: 1. The CDR3 sequence is 14 residues long. Germline CDR1 SGDLS, CDR2 YYNGEE. The CDR3 nucleotides are TGTGCCAGCAGCGTAGGGGGACAGGGCAATGAGCAGTTCTTC. This codes for CASSVGGQGNEQFF.

This clone showed up just a few times. The V call is TRBV30, the J call TRBJ1-5; D remains unclear. Trimming left V 5 bases short and J 1 base short, with 12 bases between. This CDR3 has 14 amino acids. From germline, CDR1 is GTSNPN and CDR2 SVGIG (reference sequence). CDR3 nucleotides: TGTGCCTGGGGACGGACGGGGAGCAATCAGCCCCAGCATTTT. Its translation: CAWGRTGSNQPQHF.

CDR3 sequence: CANKQKASGRGESYEQYF. CDR3 in DNA: TGTGCCAACAAACAAAAGGCTAGCGGGAGAGGAGAATCCTACGAGCAGTACTTC. V gene TRBV6-8 combines with J gene TRBJ2-7; 10 positions match TRBD2. Per germline, CDR1 MNHGY and CDR2 SAAAGT. V lost 10 bases to trimming and J lost 1 base; unmatched junction nucleotides: 19. This CDR3 has 18 residues.

This clone is judged medium-sized. The chain carries TRBV6-8 and TRBJ1-4; 7 bases agree with TRBD1. Trimming cost V 10 bases and J 4 bases; bases outside gene matches: 15. This CDR3 is 16 amino acids long. Per germline, CDR1 MNHGY and CDR2 SAAAGT. CDR3 sequence: CATQQGSHLGNEKLFF. The CDR3, as DNA: TGTGCCACTCAACAGGGGAGTCACCTCGGTAATGAAAAACTGTTTTTT.

This clone is categorized as medium-sized. The chain has TRBV9 and TRBJ2-5; 9 nucleotides agree with TRBD1. The CDR3 is 13 amino acids. Looked up from germline, CDR1 is SGDLS and CDR2 is YYNGEE. With 3 bases clipped from V and 5 bases from J, the junction kept 2 bases outside the gene matches. Written as DNA, the CDR3 is TGTGCCAGCAGCGACAGGGGGCATGAGACCCAGTACTTC. This sequence encodes CASSDRGHETQYF.

Only a few counts were recorded for this clone. J is TRBJ1-2 and V is TRBV6-7; weak D call: TRBD1 (6 bases). TRBV6-7 is an ORF for which the function is uncertain. CDR3 length: 14 amino acids. V lost 10 bases and J lost 4, with 19 bases in between. The DNA of the CDR3 is TGTGCCACGTCACCACCGGGACATGCCTATGGCTACACCTTC. Translating it yields CATSPPGHAYGYTF.

The V gene is TRBV29-1, the J gene TRBJ1-2; perhaps TRBD1 as D (5 bases). Trimming took off 1 base at V and 7 bases at J, with 13 bases between the two ends. Germline loops: CDR1 SQVTM, CDR2 ANQGSEA. The CDR3 consists of 13 residues. CDR3 sequence: CSVEVQGSVGYTF. CDR3 coding DNA: TGCAGCGTTGAAGTTCAGGGATCGGTTGGCTACACCTTC.

The chain couples TRBV25-1 to TRBJ1-2; 7 nucleotides agree with TRBD1. Per the germline V gene, CDR1 is MGHDK and CDR2 is SYGVNS. The CDR3 extends over 13 amino acids. The J segment lost 6 bases and the V segment lost 6 bases, leaving 7 bases of the junction unmatched. CDR3 protein: CASSKGGADGYTF. CDR3 nucleotides: TGTGCCAGCAGCAAAGGGGGCGCGGATGGCTACACCTTC.

The CDR3 loop is CASSIPGRVWADTQYF. CDR3 coding DNA: TGTGCCAGTAGTATCCCGGGCAGGGTCTGGGCAGATACGCAGTATTTT. J is TRBJ2-3 and V is TRBV19; weak D call: TRBD1 (5 bases). Per germline, CDR1 LNHDA and CDR2 SQIVND (reference sequence). The CDR3 consists of 16 residues. Trimming took 3 bases from V and 4 from J, leaving 17 bases between them.

Relative to its sample, this clone is medium-sized (0.01 to 0.1%). The CDR3 DNA follows: TGTGCCAGCAGCCCGTACATGGACTCTGGAAACACCATATATTTT. The encoded protein is CASSPYMDSGNTIYF. This chain links TRBV11-3 with TRBJ1-3; D uncertain. Trimming cost V 5 bases and J 0 bases, with 11 bases left between them. The V gene's germline CDR1 is SGHNT and CDR2 YENEEA. CDR3 size: 15 residues.

This clone has a handful of counts. This chain uses TRBV6-7 with TRBJ1-1, with D unresolved. TRBV6-7 is sorted into the ORF group, with uncertain function. This CDR3 is 11 amino acids long. The germline V and J ends were trimmed by 7 bases and 5 bases, with 8 bases remaining between them. In DNA, the CDR3 is TGTGCCAGCACCGGAGGGACTGAAGCTTTCTTT. Residues: CASTGGTEAFF.

This clone is medium-sized. This chain joins TRBV11-3 and TRBJ2-2; TRBD1 matches at 7 bases. The germline CDR1 and CDR2 sequences are SGHNT and YENEEA. This CDR3 has 14 amino acids. V dropped 3 bases and J dropped 7; count of bases not matched to a gene: 5. DNA of the CDR3: TGTGCCAGCAGCTTGGGACAGAGGGGCGGGGAGCTGTTTTTT. It is translated as CASSLGQRGGELFF.

This clone appeared a single time. CDR3 region: CASSTSVRQLHF. In DNA form, the CDR3 reads TGTGCCAGCAGCACCTCCGTGAGGCAGCTCCACTTT. V is TRBV28 and J is TRBJ1-6; D ambiguous. CDR3 length equals 12 residues. Trimming stripped 6 bases from V and 16 bases from J, with 16 bases between. CDR1 is MDHEN, CDR2 SYDVKM, per germline.